This is a list of T cell receptor beta chains from one sample in a study of blood T cell repertoires in COVID-19. The method was immunoSEQ multiplex PCR; TCRdb's version includes in-frame clones alone and lacks a portion of them. The table has some 320,000 clones, about 90% seen once. Material for sequencing was PBMCs or T cells enriched from blood (not recorded which). These receptor sequences come from a woman aged 25-40 years who had recovered from COVID-19. Both conserved end residues are trimmed from each CDR3. D genes are given only for firm matches.

d_call	v_call	j_call	cdr3_aa
TRBD2	TRBV7-9	TRBJ2-2	ASSFPSGLNTGELF
.	TRBV6-5	TRBJ1-5	ASSGLQGNQPQH
TRBD1	TRBV4-1	TRBJ1-2	ASSLSGYDRGSYGYT
.	TRBV7-8	TRBJ1-1	ASSHTNTEAF
.	TRBV7-2	TRBJ2-1	ASSLQGWNNEQF
.	TRBV12-2	TRBJ2-1	ASRFRSRQYWGEQF
.	TRBV19	TRBJ2-1	ASSQGSSYNEQF
TRBD1	TRBV9	TRBJ2-5	ASSVDGTGEETQY
.	TRBV5-1	TRBJ1-2	ASSQSWTSNYGYT
TRBD1	TRBV6-5	TRBJ2-7	ASSYLDRGYEQY
.	TRBV30	TRBJ1-5	AWSLTGDQPQH
.	TRBV4-3	TRBJ2-2	ASSQDYRDGTGELF
.	TRBV5-4	TRBJ2-1	ASSYFLRDEQF
TRBD1	TRBV7-6	TRBJ2-2	ASSPRQGANTGELF
.	TRBV19	TRBJ2-7	ASSIMRGPTYEQY
.	TRBV7-2	TRBJ2-5	ASSLATGEETQY
.	TRBV7-9	TRBJ2-3	ASSLVVQTDTQY
TRBD1	TRBV18	TRBJ1-2	ASSPTGGGYT
.	TRBV27	TRBJ1-1	ASSLSQGYTEAF
.	TRBV7-8	TRBJ2-6	ASSPLGNVLT
.	TRBV9	TRBJ2-1	ASSVGLVYNEQF
.	TRBV7-3	TRBJ2-5	ASSPGRGETQY
TRBD1	TRBV3-1/TRBV3-2	TRBJ1-3	ASSHWDRGNTIY
.	TRBV4-2	TRBJ1-1	ASSQEDLNTEAF
TRBD1	TRBV6-6	TRBJ2-7	ASSYLTGESQY
TRBD1	TRBV7-2	TRBJ1-2	ASSRRRDRGSSNYGYT
.	TRBV7-6	TRBJ1-1	ASSLGTGQPNTEAF
TRBD1	TRBV5-4	TRBJ1-4	ASSSKRGQAHTENEKLF
.	TRBV6-5	TRBJ1-3	ASRGGAFPGNTIY
TRBD1	TRBV19	TRBJ1-6	ASSLAQGNNSPLH
TRBD1	TRBV4-3	TRBJ1-2	ASSQGQGAVSGYT
TRBD1	TRBV28	TRBJ1-2	ASLNDRGFWSYGYT
TRBD1	TRBV5-6	TRBJ1-5	ASSRGTGGHQPQH
TRBD2	TRBV7-3	TRBJ2-3	ASSSTKRGGTVSDTQY
TRBD1	TRBV13	TRBJ2-6	ASSTGQISGANVLT
TRBD1	TRBV6-5	TRBJ1-2	ASSRDRDRGYT